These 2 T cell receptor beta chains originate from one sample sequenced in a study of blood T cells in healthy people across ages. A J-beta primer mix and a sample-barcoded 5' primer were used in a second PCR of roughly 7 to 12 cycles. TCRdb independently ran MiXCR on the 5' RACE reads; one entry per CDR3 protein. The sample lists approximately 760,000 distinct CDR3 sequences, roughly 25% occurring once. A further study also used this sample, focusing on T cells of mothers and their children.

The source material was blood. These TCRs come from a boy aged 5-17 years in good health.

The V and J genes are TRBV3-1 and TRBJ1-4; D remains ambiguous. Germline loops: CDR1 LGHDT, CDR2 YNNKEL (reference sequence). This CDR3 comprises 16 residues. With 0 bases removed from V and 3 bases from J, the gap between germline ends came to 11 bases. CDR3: CASSQDEAGANEKLFF. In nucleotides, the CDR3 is TGTGCCAGCAGCCAAGATGAGGCAGGTGCTAATGAAAAACTGTTTTTT.

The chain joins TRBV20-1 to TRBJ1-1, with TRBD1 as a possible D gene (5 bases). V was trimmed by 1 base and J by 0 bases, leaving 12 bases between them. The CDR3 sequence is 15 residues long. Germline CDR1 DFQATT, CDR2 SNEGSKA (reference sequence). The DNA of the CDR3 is TGCAGTGCTAGAGGGCGGGAGGGGCTGAACACTGAAGCTTTCTTT. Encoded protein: CSARGREGLNTEAFF.